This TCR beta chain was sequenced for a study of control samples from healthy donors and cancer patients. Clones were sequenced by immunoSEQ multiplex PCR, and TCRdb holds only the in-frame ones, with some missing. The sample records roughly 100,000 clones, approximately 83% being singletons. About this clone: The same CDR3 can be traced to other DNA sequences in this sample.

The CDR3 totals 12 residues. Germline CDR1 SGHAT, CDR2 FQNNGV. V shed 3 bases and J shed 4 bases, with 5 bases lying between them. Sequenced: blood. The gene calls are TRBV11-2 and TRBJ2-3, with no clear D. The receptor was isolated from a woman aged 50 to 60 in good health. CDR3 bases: TGTGCCAGCAGCTTGGACCCAGATACGCAGTATTTT. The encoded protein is CASSLDPDTQYF. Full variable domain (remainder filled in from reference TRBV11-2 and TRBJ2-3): EAGVAQSPRYKIIEKRQSVAFWCNPISGHATLYWYQQILGQGPKLLIQFQNNGVVDDSQLPKDRFSAERLKGVDSTLKIQPAKLEDSAVYLCASSLDPDTQYFGPGTRLTVL.